The T cell receptor beta chain under discussion was sequenced for a study of shared clonotypes between healthy human individuals. Donors included only healthy HIV-negative adults lacking recent acute infections or vaccinations. The CDR3 has 15 amino acids. Per germline, CDR1 SGDLS and CDR2 YYNGEE. With 0 bases removed from V and 2 bases from J, the gap between germline ends came to 10 bases. Methods used by the authors: With immunoSEQ giving junction-only sequences and no quality scores, filtering differed. Using immunoSEQ multiplex PCR, the repertoire was profiled, and TCRdb retains in-frame clones only, with some absent. V and J calls and clone size are those listed in that table; D and trimming were worked out from the DNA. The sample holds nearly 1,000,000 clones, 70% to 85% seen once.

The sequenced sample consisted of memory CD4+ T cells sorted from blood. As for subset: CD45RA-negative fraction. The chain combines TRBV9 with TRBJ2-3; D not resolved. The source of this sequence is a man aged 18 to 35 in good health. For the CDR3, the DNA is TGTGCCAGCAGCGTAGGCGGTCGGAACACAGATACGCAGTATTTT. This translates into CASSVGGRNTDTQYF.